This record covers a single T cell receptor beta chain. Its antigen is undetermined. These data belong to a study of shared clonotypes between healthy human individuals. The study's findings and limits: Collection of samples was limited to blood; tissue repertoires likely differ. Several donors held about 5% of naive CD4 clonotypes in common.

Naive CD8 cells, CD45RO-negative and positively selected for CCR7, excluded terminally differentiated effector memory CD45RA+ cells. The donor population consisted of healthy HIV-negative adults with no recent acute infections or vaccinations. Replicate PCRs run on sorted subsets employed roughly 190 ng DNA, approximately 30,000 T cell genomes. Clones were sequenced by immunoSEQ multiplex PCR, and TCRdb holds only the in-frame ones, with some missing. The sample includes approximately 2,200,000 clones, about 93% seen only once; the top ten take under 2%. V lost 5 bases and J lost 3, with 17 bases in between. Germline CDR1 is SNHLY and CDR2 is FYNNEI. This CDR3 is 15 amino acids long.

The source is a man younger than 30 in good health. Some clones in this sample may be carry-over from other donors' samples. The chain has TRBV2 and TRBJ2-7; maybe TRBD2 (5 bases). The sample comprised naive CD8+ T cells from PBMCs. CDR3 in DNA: TGTGCCAGCAGTTGGGGATCGGGGAGCGGCTACGAGCAGTACTTC. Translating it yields CASSWGSGSGYEQYF.